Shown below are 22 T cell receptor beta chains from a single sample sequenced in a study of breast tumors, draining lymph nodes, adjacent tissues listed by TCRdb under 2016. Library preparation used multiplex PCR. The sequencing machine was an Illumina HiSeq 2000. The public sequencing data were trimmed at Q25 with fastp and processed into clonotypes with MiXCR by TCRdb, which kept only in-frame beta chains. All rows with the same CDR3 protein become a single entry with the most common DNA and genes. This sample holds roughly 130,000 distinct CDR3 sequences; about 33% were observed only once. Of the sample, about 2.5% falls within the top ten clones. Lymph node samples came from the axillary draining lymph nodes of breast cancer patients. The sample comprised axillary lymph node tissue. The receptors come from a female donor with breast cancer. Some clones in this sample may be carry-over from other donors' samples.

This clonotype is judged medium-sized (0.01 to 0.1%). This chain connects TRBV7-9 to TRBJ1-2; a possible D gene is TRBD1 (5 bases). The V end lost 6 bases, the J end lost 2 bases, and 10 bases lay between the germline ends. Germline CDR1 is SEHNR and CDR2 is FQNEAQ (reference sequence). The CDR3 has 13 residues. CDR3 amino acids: CASSWAGNYGYTF. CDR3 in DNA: TGTGCCAGCAGTTGGGCAGGGAACTATGGCTACACCTTC.

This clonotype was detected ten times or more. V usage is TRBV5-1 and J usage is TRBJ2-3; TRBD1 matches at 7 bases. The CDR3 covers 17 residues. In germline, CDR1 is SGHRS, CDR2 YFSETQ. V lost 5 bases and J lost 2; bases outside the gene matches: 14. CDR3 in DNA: TGCGCCAGCAGTTCAGCTCCCGGGACAGACTTCACAGATACGCAGTATTTT. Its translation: CASSSAPGTDFTDTQYF.

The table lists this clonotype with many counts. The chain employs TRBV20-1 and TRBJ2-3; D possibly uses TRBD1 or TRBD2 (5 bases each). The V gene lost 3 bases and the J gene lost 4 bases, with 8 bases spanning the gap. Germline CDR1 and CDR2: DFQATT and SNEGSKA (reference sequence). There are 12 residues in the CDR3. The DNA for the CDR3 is TGCAGTGCTAGGGTGGGGGCAGATACGCAGTATTTT. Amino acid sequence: CSARVGADTQYF.

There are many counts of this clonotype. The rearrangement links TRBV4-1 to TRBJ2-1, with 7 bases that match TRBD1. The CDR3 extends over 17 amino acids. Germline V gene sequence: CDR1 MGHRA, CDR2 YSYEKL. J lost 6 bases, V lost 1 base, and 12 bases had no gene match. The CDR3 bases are TGCGCCAGCAGCCAAGTGGGTGAACAGGGGATTGGCAATGAGCAGTTCTTC. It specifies CASSQVGEQGIGNEQFF.

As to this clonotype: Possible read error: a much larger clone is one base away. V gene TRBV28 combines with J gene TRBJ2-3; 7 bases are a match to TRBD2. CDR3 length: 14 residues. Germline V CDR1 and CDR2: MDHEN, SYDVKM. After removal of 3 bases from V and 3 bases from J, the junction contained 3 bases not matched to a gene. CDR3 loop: CASSFGRQTDTQYF. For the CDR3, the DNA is TGTGCCAGCAGTTTCGGGAGGCAAACAGATACGCAGTATTTT.

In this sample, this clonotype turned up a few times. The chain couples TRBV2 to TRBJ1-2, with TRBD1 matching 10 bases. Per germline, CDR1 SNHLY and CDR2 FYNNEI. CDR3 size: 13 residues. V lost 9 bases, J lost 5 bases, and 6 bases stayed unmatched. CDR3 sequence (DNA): TGTGCCAGTATAGGACAGGGGGGATATGGCTACACCTTC. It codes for CASIGQGGYGYTF.

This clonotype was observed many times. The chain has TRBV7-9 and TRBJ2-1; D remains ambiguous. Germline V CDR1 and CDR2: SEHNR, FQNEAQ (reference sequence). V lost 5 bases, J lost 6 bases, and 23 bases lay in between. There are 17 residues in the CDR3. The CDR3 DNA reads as TGTGCCAGCAGCAAAAGGCTGCCGTTTCGTTCTGGCAATGAGCAGTTCTTC. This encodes CASSKRLPFRSGNEQFF.

CDR3 sequence: CASSGLAANEQFF. CDR3 DNA sequence: TGTGCCAGCTCAGGACTAGCTGCCAATGAGCAGTTCTTC. V is TRBV18 and J is TRBJ2-1, with 8 bases aligning to TRBD2. CDR1 and CDR2 (germline): KGHSH, LQKENI. The CDR3 length is 13 residues. The ends lost 5 bases at V and 6 bases at J; junction bases unmatched: 3.

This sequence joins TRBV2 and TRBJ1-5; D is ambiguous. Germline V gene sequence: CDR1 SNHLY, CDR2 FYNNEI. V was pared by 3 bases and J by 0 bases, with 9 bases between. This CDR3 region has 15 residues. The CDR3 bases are TGTGCCAGCAGTGAGGACGGATATAGCAATCAGCCCCAGCATTTT. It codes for CASSEDGYSNQPQHF. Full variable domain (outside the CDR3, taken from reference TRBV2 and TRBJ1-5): EPEVTQTPSHQVTQMGQEVILRCVPISNHLYFYWYRQILGQKVEFLVSFYNNEISEKSEIFDDQFSVERPDGSNFTLKIRSTKLEDSAMYFCASSEDGYSNQPQHFGDGTRLSIL.

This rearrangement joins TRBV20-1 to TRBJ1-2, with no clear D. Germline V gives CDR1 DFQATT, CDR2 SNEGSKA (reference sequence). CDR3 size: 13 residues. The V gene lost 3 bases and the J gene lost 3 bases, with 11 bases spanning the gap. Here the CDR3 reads CSASANWDYGYTF. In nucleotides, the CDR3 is TGCAGTGCTAGCGCGAACTGGGACTATGGCTACACCTTC.

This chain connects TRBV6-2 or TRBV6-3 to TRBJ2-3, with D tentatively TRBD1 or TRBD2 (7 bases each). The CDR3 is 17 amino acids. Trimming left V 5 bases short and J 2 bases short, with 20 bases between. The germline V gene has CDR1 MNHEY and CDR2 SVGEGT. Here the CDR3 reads CASSPITSEGATDTQYF. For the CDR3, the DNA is TGTGCCAGCAGTCCCATCACTAGCGAGGGGGCCACAGATACGCAGTATTTT.

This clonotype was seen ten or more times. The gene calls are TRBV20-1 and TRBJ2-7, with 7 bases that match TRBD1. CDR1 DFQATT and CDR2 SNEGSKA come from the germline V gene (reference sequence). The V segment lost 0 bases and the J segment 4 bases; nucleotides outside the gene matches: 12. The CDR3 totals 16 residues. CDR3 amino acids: CSARDGAQGVLYEQYF. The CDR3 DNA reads TGCAGTGCTAGAGATGGGGCGCAGGGGGTCTTGTACGAGCAGTACTTC.

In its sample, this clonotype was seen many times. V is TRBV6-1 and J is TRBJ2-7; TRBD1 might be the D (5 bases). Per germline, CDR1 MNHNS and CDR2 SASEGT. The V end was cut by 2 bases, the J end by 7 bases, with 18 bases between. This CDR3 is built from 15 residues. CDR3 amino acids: CASSELRARAGEQYF. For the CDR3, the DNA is TGTGCCAGCAGTGAACTTAGAGCCAGGGCTGGGGAGCAGTACTTC.

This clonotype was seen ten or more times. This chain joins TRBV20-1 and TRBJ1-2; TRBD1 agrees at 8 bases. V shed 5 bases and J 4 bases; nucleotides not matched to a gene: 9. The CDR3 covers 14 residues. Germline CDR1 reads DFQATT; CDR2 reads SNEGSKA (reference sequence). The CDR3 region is CSAPRQGAVYGYTF. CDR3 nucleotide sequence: TGCAGTGCTCCCCGGCAGGGGGCCGTCTATGGCTACACCTTC.

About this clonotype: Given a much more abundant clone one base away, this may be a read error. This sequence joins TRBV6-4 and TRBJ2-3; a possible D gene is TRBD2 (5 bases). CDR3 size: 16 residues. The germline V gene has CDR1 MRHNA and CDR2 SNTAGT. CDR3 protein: CAGSHSYGLYTDTQYF. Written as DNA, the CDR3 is TGTGCCGGCAGTCACTCGTATGGACTCTACACAGATACGCAGTATTTT.

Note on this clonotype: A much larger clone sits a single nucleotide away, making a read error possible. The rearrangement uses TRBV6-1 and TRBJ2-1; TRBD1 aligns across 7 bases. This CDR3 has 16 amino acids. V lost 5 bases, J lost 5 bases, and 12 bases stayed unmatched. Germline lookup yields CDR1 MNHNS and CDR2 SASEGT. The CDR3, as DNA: TGTGCCAGCAGTAACTCGATTTCGACAGGGCACAATGAGCAGTTCTTC. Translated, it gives CASSNSISTGHNEQFF.

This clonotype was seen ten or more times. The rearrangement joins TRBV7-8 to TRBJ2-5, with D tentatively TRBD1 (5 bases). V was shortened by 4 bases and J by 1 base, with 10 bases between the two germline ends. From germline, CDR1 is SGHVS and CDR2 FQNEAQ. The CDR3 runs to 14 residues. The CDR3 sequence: CASSSDRSQETQYF. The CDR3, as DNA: TGTGCCAGCAGCTCAGACAGATCCCAAGAGACCCAGTACTTC.

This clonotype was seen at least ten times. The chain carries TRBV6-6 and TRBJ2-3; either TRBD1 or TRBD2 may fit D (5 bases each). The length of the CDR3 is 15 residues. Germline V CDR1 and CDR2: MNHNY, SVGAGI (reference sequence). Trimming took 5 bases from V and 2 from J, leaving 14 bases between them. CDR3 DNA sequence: TGTGCCAGCAGTCACGGGACCCACCACACAGATACGCAGTATTTT. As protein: CASSHGTHHTDTQYF.

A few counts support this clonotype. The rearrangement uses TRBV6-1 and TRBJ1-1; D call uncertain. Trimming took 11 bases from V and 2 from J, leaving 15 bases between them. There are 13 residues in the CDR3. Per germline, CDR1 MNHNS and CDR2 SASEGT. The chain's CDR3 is CASYLRRNTEAFF. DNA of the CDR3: TGTGCCTCATACCTCCGGCGAAACACTGAAGCTTTCTTT.

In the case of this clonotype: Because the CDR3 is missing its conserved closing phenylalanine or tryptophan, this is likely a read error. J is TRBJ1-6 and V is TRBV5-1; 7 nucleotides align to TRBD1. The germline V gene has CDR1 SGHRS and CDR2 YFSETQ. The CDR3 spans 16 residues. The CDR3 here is CASSLAGGTYNSPLHL. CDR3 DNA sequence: TGCGCCAGCAGCTTGGCAGGGGGAACATATAACTCACCCCTCCACCTT.

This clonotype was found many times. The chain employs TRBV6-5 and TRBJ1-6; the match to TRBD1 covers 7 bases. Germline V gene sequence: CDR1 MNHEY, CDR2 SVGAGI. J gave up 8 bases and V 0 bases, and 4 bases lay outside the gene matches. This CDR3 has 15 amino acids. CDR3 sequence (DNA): TGTGCCAGCAGTTACTCTGGGACAGCATATTCACCCCTCCACTTT. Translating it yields CASSYSGTAYSPLHF.

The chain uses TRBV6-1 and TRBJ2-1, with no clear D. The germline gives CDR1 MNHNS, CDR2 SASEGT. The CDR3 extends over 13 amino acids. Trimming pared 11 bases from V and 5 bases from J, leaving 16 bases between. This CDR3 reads CALALPRNNEQFF. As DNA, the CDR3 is TGTGCCCTCGCGCTCCCGCGGAACAATGAGCAGTTCTTC.